The 9 T cell receptor beta chains given below trace back to one sample, sequenced in a study of early T cells in non-severe SARS-CoV-2 infection. A single record per CDR3 protein comes from TCRdb applying MiXCR to the 5' RACE reads. In the table there are some 96,000 distinct CDR3 sequences, approximately 13% of which are singletons. Sequencing was done on a sample of whole blood. These receptors all stem from an adult who was a healthcare worker with PCR-confirmed SARS-CoV-2 infection or an uninfected control (not recorded which).

This chain links TRBV7-2 with TRBJ2-7, with D unresolved. V lost 2 bases to trimming and J lost 5 bases, with 10 bases between them. Looked up from germline, CDR1 is SGHTA and CDR2 is FQGNSA. The CDR3 spans 13 residues. The CDR3 DNA follows: TGTGCCAGCAGCTTAAGTAGTATCAACGAGCAGTACTTC. Its protein is CASSLSSINEQYF.

This rearrangement joins TRBV4-3 to TRBJ1-1, with D perhaps matching TRBD1 (5 bases). In germline, CDR1 is LGHNA, CDR2 YSLEER. The CDR3 runs 11 residues. Trimming removed 3 bases from V and 11 bases from J, with 10 bases in between. CDR3 DNA: TGCGCCAGCAGCCACGGGACCGGGGCTTTCTTT. It encodes CASSHGTGAFF.

This clonotype showed up many times. The chain recombines TRBV10-3 with TRBJ1-6, with 7 bases that match TRBD1. V lost 2 bases, J lost 14 bases, and 15 bases stayed unmatched. CDR1 is ENHRY, CDR2 SYGVKD, per germline. The CDR3 is 16 amino acids. CDR3 in amino acids: CAISETQGRSSATLHF. CDR3 DNA: TGTGCCATCAGTGAGACACAGGGGCGGTCCAGCGCGACCCTCCACTTT.

This clonotype was picked up many times. The rearrangement joins TRBV25-1 to TRBJ2-2; D is uncertain. The V and J ends lost 1 base and 6 bases respectively, with 3 bases between them. CDR3 length: 12 amino acids. Germline CDR1 reads MGHDK; CDR2 reads SYGVNS. The CDR3 nucleotides read TGTGCCAGCAGTGAATGGGCCGGGGAGCTGTTTTTT. Translated: CASSEWAGELFF.

This clonotype was recorded a few times. This chain joins TRBV14 and TRBJ2-7; 8 positions agree with TRBD2. CDR3 length: 14 amino acids. The V gene's germline CDR1 is SGHDN and CDR2 FVKESK. Losses at the gene ends were 4 bases for V and 4 bases for J; bases not matched to a gene: 6. This chain's CDR3 is CASSPRTSRYEQYF. CDR3 in DNA: TGTGCCAGCAGCCCCCGGACTAGCCGGTACGAGCAGTACTTC.

This clonotype occurred many times. The chain employs TRBV20-1 and TRBJ2-3, with D perhaps matching TRBD1 or TRBD2 (5 bases each). Germline CDR1 and CDR2: DFQATT and SNEGSKA (reference sequence). V lost 6 bases to trimming and J lost 6 bases, with 16 bases between them. The CDR3 consists of 13 residues. CDR3 sequence (DNA): TGCAGTGCCACCCTCGGGGCAGGTGATACGCAGTATTTT. This sequence encodes CSATLGAGDTQYF.

This clonotype was counted between two and nine times. A read error may account for a junction end that differs from germline. The chain is built from TRBV7-3 and TRBJ1-1; D unclear. The germline CDR1 and CDR2 sequences are SGHTA and FQGTGA. This CDR3 is 13 amino acids long. CDR3 residues: CASSLTQNTEAFF. CDR3 nucleotide sequence: TGTGCCAGCAGCCTAACACAGAACACTGAAGCTTTCTTT.

This chain joins TRBV10-1 and TRBJ1-5; D uncertain. Germline V gives CDR1 WNHNN, CDR2 SYGVQD (reference sequence). The V end lost 4 bases, the J end lost 2 bases, and 6 bases lay between the germline ends. The CDR3 covers 13 residues. In nucleotides, the CDR3 is TGCGCCAGCAGTGCCAATCGCAATCAGCCCCAGCATTTT. It specifies CASSANRNQPQHF.

This clonotype was counted many times. The chain employs TRBV14 and TRBJ2-2; no firm D call. V lost 8 bases to trimming and J lost 1 base, with 5 bases between them. CDR3 length equals 12 residues. Germline CDR1 and CDR2: SGHDN and FVKESK. The CDR3 protein is CASQQNTGELFF. The DNA of the CDR3 is TGTGCCAGCCAACAGAACACCGGGGAGCTGTTTTTT.